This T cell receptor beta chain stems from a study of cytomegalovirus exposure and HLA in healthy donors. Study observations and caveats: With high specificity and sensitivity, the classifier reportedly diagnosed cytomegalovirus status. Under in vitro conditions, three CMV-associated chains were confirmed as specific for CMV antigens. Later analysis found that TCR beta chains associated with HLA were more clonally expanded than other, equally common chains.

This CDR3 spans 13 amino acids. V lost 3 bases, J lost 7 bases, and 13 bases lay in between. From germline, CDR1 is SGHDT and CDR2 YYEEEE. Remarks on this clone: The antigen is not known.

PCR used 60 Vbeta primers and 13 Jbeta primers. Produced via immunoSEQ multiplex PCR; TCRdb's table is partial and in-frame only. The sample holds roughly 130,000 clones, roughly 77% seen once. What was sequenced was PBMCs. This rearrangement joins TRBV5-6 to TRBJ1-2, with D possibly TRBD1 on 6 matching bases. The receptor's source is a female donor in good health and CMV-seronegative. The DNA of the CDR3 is TGTGCCAGCAGCTCCCTGAACAGGGTTGGCTACACCTTC. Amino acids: CASSSLNRVGYTF. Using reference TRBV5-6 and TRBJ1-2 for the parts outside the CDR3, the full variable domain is DAGVTQSPTHLIKTRGQQVTLRCSPKSGHDTVSWYQQALGQGPQFIFQYYEEEERQRGNFPDRFSGHQFPNYSSELNVNALLLGDSALYLCASSSLNRVGYTFGSGTRLTVV.